The 12 T cell receptor beta chains below all came from one sample that was sequenced in a study of Ad26.COV2.S vaccination and SARS-CoV-2 variants. Treatment: around 19 received Ad26.COV2.S at low or high dose, single or two shots; about 5 received placebo; per-sample allocation not given. It was on day 63 after the first vaccine or placebo injection that samples were taken. TCRdb keeps only in-frame clones here, not all; method: immunoSEQ multiplex PCR. The sample has about 400,000 clones; around 89% are singletons. Sequencing used peripheral blood, obtained in a trial of Ad26.COV2.S vaccine versus placebo. The receptors derive from a person aged 18-65 years who received the Ad26.COV2.S COVID-19 vaccine or a placebo.

In the case of this clone: The same CDR3 also results from other DNA sequences found in this sample. V and J are TRBV27 and TRBJ1-5; the D gene is possibly TRBD1 (6 bases). Germline CDR1 reads MNHEY; CDR2 reads SMNVEV (reference sequence). The CDR3 covers 14 residues. V gave up 3 bases and J gave up 1 base, with 7 bases separating them. The chain's CDR3 is CASSFTGSNQPQHF. CDR3 DNA sequence: TGTGCCAGCAGTTTTACAGGGAGCAATCAGCCCCAGCATTTT.

V gene TRBV19 combines with J gene TRBJ1-6; D is possibly TRBD1 (5 bases). V gave up 7 bases and J gave up 10 bases, with 17 bases separating them. This CDR3 region has 14 residues. The germline CDR1 and CDR2 sequences are LNHDA and SQIVND (reference sequence). CDR3: CASTPDSRGSPLHF. CDR3 DNA: TGTGCCAGTACTCCAGACAGCAGAGGGTCACCCCTCCACTTT.

The chain is built from TRBV3-1 (or the pseudogene TRBV3-2) and TRBJ1-2; D unresolved. Germline assignment: CDR1 LGHDT and CDR2 YNNKEL (reference sequence). This CDR3 region has 14 residues. V dropped 2 bases and J dropped 7 bases, with 14 bases sitting between them. CDR3 protein: CASSQSGAGGGYTF. The CDR3, as DNA: TGTGCCAGCAGCCAAAGCGGCGCCGGCGGTGGCTACACCTTC.

The chain has TRBV28 and TRBJ1-4; 8 nucleotides line up with TRBD1. The V gene end was trimmed by 5 bases and the J gene end by 5 bases; junction bases not matched to a gene: 7. Per the germline V gene, CDR1 is MDHEN and CDR2 is SYDVKM. CDR3 length equals 15 residues. The CDR3 is CASSPPTGENEKLFF. CDR3 coding DNA: TGTGCCAGCAGTCCACCGACAGGGGAGAATGAAAAACTGTTTTTT. The entire variable domain, with the rest obtained from reference TRBV28 and TRBJ1-4, is as follows: DVKVTQSSRYLVKRTGEKVFLECVQDMDHENMFWYRQDPGLGLRLIYFSYDVKMKEKGDIPEGYSVSREKKERFSLILESASTNQTSMYLCASSPPTGENEKLFFGSGTQLSVL.

V and J are TRBV7-3 and TRBJ2-7; 11 bases are a match to TRBD2. Looked up from germline, CDR1 is SGHTA and CDR2 is FQGTGA. V dropped 4 bases and J dropped 7; count of bases not matched to a gene: 12. The length of the CDR3 is 16 residues. CDR3 amino acids: CASSSLAGGRLEEQYF. As DNA, the CDR3 is TGTGCCAGCAGCTCCTTAGCGGGGGGGCGACTAGAAGAGCAGTACTTC.

The chain uses TRBV9 and TRBJ2-3, with D hard to call. Trimming cost V 7 bases and J 0 bases, with 9 bases left between them. Per the germline V gene, CDR1 is SGDLS and CDR2 is YYNGEE. The CDR3 consists of 13 residues. CDR3 residues: CASSIGSTDTQYF. The CDR3 coding sequence is TGTGCCAGCTCCATTGGGAGCACAGATACGCAGTATTTT.

The chain carries TRBV6-2 or TRBV6-3 and TRBJ1-5; a weak D match, TRBD1 (6 bases). Germline lookup yields CDR1 MNHEY and CDR2 SVGEGT. Trimming removed 5 bases at V and 4 bases at J, with 9 bases between. This CDR3 spans 13 amino acids. The CDR3 spells CASSRQENQPQHF. The CDR3 bases are TGTGCCAGCAGTCGACAGGAAAATCAGCCCCAGCATTTT.

This rearrangement joins TRBV4-2 to TRBJ1-4, with 10 nucleotides matching TRBD1. The CDR3 has 16 residues. The V segment lost 1 base and the J segment 8 bases; nucleotides outside the gene matches: 7. Germline V gene data show CDR1 as LGHNA and CDR2 as YNFKEQ. In nucleotides, the CDR3 is TGTGCCAGCAGCCAAGGGGATAGGGACAGGGGAGAAAAACTGTTTTTT. Protein product: CASSQGDRDRGEKLFF.

About this clone itself: This sample also contains other DNA sequences that code for the same CDR3. This chain joins TRBV7-9 and TRBJ1-5, with D maybe TRBD1 (6 bases). Trimming took 2 bases from V and 2 from J, leaving 7 bases between them. The CDR3 contains 14 residues. CDR1 is SEHNR and CDR2 is FQNEAQ in the germline V gene (reference sequence). CDR3 loop: CASSLSGGNQPQHF. The CDR3 nucleotides read TGTGCCAGCAGCTTATCAGGGGGCAATCAGCCCCAGCATTTT.

The V and J genes are TRBV9 and TRBJ1-4, with TRBD1 identical over 7 bases. V lost 3 bases to trimming and J lost 7 bases; unmatched junction nucleotides: 9. The CDR3 spans 15 residues. Germline assignment: CDR1 SGDLS and CDR2 YYNGEE. The CDR3: CASSARDSKVEKLFF. The CDR3 bases are TGTGCCAGCAGCGCAAGGGACAGCAAAGTTGAAAAACTGTTTTTT. The full variable domain, completed using reference TRBV9 and TRBJ1-4, is DSGVTQTPKHLITATGQRVTLRCSPRSGDLSVYWYQQSLDQGLQFLIQYYNGEERAKGNILERFSAQQFPDLHSELNLSSLELGDSALYFCASSARDSKVEKLFFGSGTQLSVL.

The chain has TRBV27 and TRBJ2-7; TRBD1 matches at 7 bases. The length of the CDR3 is 15 residues. The V and J ends lost 4 bases and 4 bases, in that order; junction bases with no gene match: 10. The germline CDR1 and CDR2 sequences are MNHEY and SMNVEV (reference sequence). CDR3 amino acids: CASSSYRGIGYEQYF. CDR3 nucleotides: TGTGCCAGCAGTTCTTACAGGGGAATAGGGTACGAGCAGTACTTC.

The chain joins TRBV7-2 to TRBJ2-7, with D perhaps assigned TRBD1 or TRBD2 (6 bases each). Germline V gene lookup returns CDR1 SGHTA and CDR2 FQGNSA. This CDR3 region has 15 residues. The germline V and J ends were trimmed by 5 bases and 3 bases, with 17 bases remaining between them. The CDR3 region is CASSPRWGALYEQYF. CDR3 sequence (DNA): TGTGCCAGCAGCCCCCGGTGGGGGGCCCTCTACGAGCAGTACTTC.